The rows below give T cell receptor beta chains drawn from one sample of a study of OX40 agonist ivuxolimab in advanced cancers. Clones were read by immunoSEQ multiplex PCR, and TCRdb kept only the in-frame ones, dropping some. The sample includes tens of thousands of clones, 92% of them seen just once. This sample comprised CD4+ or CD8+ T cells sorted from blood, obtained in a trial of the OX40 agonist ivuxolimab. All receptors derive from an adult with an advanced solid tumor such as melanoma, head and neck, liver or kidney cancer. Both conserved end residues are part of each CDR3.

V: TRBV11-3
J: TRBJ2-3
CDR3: CASSFTSGTDTQYF

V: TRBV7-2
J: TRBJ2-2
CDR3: CASSLAGGPGELFF

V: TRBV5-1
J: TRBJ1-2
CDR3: CASSLGLSGYGYTF

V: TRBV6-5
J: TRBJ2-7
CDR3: CASRSPAGDEQYF

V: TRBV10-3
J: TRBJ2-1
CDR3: CATGWGPSGYNEQFF

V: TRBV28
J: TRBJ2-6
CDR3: CATWSSGANVLTF

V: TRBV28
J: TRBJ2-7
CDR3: CASSPPGQLPRLEQYF

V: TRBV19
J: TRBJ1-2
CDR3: CASSIPGQGFYGYTF

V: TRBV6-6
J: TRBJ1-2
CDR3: CASSPSGQGYGYTF

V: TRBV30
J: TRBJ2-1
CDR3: CACTGQGSYNEQFF

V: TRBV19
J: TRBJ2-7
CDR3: CASSRSPGLAAYEQYF

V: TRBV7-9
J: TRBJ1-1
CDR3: CASSLDLLGTEAFF

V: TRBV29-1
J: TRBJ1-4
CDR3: CSVASNFNEKLFF

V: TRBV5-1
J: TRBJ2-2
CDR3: CASSLVGGGTGELFF

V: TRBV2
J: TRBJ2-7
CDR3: CASSGTSGSYEQYF

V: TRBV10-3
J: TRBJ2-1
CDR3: CAISAGTSGFNEQFF

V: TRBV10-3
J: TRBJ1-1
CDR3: CAIRGQPNTEAFF

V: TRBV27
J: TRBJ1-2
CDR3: CASSLAGSRKGYTF

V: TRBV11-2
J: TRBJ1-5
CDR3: CASSPGGGNQPQHF

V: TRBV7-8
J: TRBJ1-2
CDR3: CASSFRRQGRWYGYTF

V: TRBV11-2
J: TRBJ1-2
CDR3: CASSPAGADGYTF

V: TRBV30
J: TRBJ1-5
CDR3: CAWSPGGDQPQHF

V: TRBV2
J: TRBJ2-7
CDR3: CASSETQGGGYYEQYF

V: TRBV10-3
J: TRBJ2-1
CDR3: CAISLRLAGGLSSYNEQFF

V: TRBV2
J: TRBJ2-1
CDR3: CASSELAGVRFF

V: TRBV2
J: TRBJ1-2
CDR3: CASSVYRGPYGYTF

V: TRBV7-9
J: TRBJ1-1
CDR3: CASSAQGNTEAFF

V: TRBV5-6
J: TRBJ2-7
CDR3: CASSLGSGGLHEQYF

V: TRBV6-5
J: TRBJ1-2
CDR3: CASSQGDYGYTF

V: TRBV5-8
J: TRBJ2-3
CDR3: CASSSYAGRTDTQYF

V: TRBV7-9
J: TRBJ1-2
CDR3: CASGWRQGSGYTF

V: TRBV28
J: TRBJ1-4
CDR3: CASSSDKGNEKLFF

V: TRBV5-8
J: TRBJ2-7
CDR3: CASSLGQGTRDEQYF

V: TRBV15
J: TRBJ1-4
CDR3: CATSRDSTGLFF

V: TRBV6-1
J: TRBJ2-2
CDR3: CASIWERGVPGELFF

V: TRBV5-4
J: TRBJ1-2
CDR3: CASSKGQGGINYGYTF

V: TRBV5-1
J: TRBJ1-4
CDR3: CASSLAQEGSWEKLFF

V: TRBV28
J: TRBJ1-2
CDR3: CASSLYLDTYGYTF

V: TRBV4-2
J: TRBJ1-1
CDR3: CASSQDPGPNTEAFF

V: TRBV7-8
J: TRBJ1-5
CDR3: CASSNKFGQRANQPQHF

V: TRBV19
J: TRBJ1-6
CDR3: CASSTLGGLTNSPLHF

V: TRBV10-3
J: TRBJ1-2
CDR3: CAISEIRRGNYGYTF

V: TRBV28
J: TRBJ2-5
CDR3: CASTESGRETQYF

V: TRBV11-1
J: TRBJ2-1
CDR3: CASSFVPGTSGNEQFF